Following are 2 T cell receptor beta chains from one sample sequenced in a study of identical twins. TCRdb passed the 5' RACE reads through MiXCR, listing each CDR3 protein once. Among 1.5 million to 2 million distinct CDR3 sequences listed, more than 30% were seen once. Specimen: cord blood. The origin of the receptors is a newborn girl in good health.

This clonotype was counted at least ten times. The CDR3 coding sequence is TGTGCCAGCAGTTACTCTAGACTAGCAGCCTACAATGAGCAGTTCTTC. It translates to CASSYSRLAAYNEQFF. The chain employs TRBV6-5 and TRBJ2-1, with 7 bases aligning to TRBD2. This CDR3 contains 16 residues. J lost 2 bases, V lost 0 bases, and 4 bases had no gene match. Germline loops: CDR1 MNHEY, CDR2 SVGAGI.

The rearrangement uses TRBV11-2 and TRBJ2-1; D could derive from TRBD1 or TRBD2 (7 bases each). CDR3 size: 17 residues. Germline V gene lookup returns CDR1 SGHAT and CDR2 FQNNGV. Trimming pared 0 bases from V and 10 bases from J, leaving 22 bases between. CDR3 sequence: CASSLDPLAAGGGEQFF. For the CDR3, the DNA is TGTGCCAGCAGCTTAGATCCGCTAGCGGCAGGGGGGGGAGAGCAGTTCTTC.